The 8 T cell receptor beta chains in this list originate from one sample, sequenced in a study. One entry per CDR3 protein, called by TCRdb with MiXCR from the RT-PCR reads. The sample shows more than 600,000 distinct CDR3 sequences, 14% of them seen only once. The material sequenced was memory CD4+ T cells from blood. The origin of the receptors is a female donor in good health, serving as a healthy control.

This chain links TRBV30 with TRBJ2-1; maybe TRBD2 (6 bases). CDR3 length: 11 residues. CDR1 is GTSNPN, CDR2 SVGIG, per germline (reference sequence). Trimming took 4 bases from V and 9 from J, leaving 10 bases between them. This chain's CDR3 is CAWMASVEQFF. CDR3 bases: TGTGCCTGGATGGCTAGCGTTGAGCAGTTCTTC.

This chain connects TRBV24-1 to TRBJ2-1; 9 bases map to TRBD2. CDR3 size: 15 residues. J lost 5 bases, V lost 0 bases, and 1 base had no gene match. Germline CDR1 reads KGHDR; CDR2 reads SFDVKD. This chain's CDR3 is CATSDLSGRNNEQFF. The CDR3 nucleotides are TGTGCCACCAGTGATTTGAGCGGGAGGAACAATGAGCAGTTCTTC.

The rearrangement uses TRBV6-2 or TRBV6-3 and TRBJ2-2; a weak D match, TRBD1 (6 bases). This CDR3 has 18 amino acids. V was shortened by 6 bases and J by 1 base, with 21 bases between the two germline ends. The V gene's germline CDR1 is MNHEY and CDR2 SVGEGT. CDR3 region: CASRGFAYGQLNTGELFF. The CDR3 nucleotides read TGTGCCAGCAGGGGATTTGCCTATGGACAGCTGAACACCGGGGAGCTGTTTTTT.

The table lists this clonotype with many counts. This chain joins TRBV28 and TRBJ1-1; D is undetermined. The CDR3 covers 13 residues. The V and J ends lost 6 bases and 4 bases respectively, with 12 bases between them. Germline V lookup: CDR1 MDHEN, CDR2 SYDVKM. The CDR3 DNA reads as TGTGCCAGCAGCCTACTTAGCGGCACTGAAGCTTTCTTT. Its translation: CASSLLSGTEAFF.

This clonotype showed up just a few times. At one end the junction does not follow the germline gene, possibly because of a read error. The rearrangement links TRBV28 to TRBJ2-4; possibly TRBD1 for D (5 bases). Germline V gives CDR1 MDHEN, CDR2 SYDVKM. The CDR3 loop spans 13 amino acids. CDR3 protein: CASSPQAGRGGDF. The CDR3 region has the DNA TGTGCCAGCAGTCCACAGGCCGGCCGCGGTGGGGACTTC.

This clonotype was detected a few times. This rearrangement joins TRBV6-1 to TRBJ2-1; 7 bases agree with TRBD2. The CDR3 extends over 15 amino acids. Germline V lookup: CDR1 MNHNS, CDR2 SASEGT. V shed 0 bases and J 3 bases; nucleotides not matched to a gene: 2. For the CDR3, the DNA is TGTGCCAGCAGTGAAGCGTGGACTAGCTACAATGAGCAGTTCTTC. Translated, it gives CASSEAWTSYNEQFF.

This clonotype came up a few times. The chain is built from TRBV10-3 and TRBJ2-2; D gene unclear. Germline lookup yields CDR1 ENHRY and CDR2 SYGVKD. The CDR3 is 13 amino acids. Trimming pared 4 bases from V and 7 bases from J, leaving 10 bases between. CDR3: CAISGHSNGELFF. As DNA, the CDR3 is TGTGCCATCAGTGGGCACAGTAACGGGGAGCTGTTTTTT.

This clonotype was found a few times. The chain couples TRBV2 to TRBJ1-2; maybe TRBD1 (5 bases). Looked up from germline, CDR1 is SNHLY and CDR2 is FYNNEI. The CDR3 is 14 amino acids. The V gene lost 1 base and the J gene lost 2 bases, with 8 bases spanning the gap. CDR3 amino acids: CASSEDRGNYGYTF. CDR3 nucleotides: TGTGCCAGCAGTGAAGATCGGGGGAACTATGGCTACACCTTC.